This T cell receptor beta chain was profiled in a study of human thymus T cells. General study findings and limits: Thymic repertoires of unrelated individuals were reported in related research to overlap highly.

The study used thymus tissue resected during corrective heart surgery. It was healthy Finnish infants having corrective surgery for congenital heart defects who were the donors. Repertoires were generated with immunoSEQ multiplex PCR, while TCRdb's copy carries only in-frame clones and drops some. The table lists tens of thousands of clones, approximately 97% of them singletons, with around 0.03% in the top ten. Germline V gene lookup returns CDR1 SNHLY and CDR2 FYNNEI. The CDR3 spans 14 residues. V shed 11 bases and J shed 1 base, with 17 bases lying between them. About this clone itself: No antigen is known for it.

V and J are TRBV2 and TRBJ1-1; D is unclear. The sequence came from a boy in the first two years of life with a congenital heart defect but otherwise immunologically healthy. Material for sequencing was thymus tissue. The CDR3 coding sequence is TGTGCCGACGGACTCATAGTTAGGAACACTGAAGCTTTCTTT. This codes for CADGLIVRNTEAFF. Full variable domain (rest looked up from reference TRBV2 and TRBJ1-1): EPEVTQTPSHQVTQMGQEVILRCVPISNHLYFYWYRQILGQKVEFLVSFYNNEISEKSEIFDDQFSVERPDGSNFTLKIRSTKLEDSAMYFCADGLIVRNTEAFFGQGTRLTVV.